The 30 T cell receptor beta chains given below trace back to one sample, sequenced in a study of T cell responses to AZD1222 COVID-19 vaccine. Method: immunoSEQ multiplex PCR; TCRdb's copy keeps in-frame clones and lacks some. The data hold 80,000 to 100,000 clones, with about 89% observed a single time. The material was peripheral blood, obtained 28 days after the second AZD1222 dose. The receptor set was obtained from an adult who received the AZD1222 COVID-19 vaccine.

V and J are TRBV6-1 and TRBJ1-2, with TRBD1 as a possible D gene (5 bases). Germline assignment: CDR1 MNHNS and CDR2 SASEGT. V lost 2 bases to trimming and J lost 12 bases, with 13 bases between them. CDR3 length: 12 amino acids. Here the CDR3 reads CASSEIRGGNTF. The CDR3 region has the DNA TGTGCCAGCAGTGAAATAAGGGGAGGGAACACCTTC.

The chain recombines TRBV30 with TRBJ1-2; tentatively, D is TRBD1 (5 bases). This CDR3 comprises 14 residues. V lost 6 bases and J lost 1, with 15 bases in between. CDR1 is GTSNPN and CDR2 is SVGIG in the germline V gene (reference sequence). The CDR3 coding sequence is TGTGCCTGTTCCCTAGGGGAACATAACTATGGCTACACCTTC. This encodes CACSLGEHNYGYTF.

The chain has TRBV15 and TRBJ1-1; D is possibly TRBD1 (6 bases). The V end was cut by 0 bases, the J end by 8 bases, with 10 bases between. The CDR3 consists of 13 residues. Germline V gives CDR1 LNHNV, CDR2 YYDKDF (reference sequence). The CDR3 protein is CATSRDVQGEAFF. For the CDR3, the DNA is TGTGCCACCAGCAGAGACGTACAGGGAGAAGCTTTCTTT.

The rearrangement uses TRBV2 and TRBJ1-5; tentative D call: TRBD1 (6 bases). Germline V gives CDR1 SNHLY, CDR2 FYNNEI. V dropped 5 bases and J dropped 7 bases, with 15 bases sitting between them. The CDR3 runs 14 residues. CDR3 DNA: TGTGCCAGCAGTTCCGACAGGCTCGGACAGCCCCAGCATTTT. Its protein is CASSSDRLGQPQHF.

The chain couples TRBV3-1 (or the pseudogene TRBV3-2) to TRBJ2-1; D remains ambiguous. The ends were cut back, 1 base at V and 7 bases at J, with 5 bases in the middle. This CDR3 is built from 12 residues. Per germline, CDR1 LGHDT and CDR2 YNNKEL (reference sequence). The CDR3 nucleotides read TGTGCCAGCAGCCAAGTTGCGAATGAGCAGTTCTTC. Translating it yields CASSQVANEQFF.

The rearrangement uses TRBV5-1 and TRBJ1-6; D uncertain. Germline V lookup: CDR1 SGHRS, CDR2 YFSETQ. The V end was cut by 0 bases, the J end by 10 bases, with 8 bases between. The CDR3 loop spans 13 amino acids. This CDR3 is CASSLAEESPLHF. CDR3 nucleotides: TGCGCCAGCAGCTTGGCCGAGGAATCACCCCTCCACTTT.

CDR3 sequence (DNA): TGTGCCAGCAGCCCCTGGGAGCGGGGGGGACAAGAGACCCAGTACTTC. This sequence encodes CASSPWERGGQETQYF. This chain links TRBV7-2 with TRBJ2-5; 10 bases line up with TRBD2. Per germline, CDR1 SGHTA and CDR2 FQGNSA. The ends lost 5 bases at V and 2 bases at J; junction bases unmatched: 8. This CDR3 contains 16 residues.

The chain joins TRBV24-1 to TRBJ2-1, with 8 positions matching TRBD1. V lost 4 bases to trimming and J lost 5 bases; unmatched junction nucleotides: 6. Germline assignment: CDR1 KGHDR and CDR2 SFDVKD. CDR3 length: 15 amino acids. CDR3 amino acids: CATSEGGTGDNEQFF. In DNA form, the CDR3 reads TGTGCCACCAGTGAGGGCGGGACAGGTGACAATGAGCAGTTCTTC.

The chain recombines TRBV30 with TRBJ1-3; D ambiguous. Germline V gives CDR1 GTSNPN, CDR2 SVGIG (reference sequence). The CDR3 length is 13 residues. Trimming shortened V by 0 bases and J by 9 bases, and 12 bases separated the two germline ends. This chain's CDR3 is CAWSVVLGATIYF. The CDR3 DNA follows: TGTGCCTGGAGTGTCGTTTTAGGTGCCACCATATATTTT. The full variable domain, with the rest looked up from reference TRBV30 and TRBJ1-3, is SQTIHQWPATLVQPVGSPLSLECTVEGTSNPNLYWYRQAAGRGLQLLFYSVGIGQISSEVPQNLSASRPQDRQFILSSKKLLLSDSGFYLCAWSVVLGATIYFGEGSWLTVV.

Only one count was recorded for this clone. CDR3 DNA: TGTGCCAGCAGCCAGGTTAAGGGGGCACAGGTGAGGGAGCAGTACTTC. Translating it yields CASSQVKGAQVREQYF. The chain recombines TRBV14 with TRBJ2-7, with 7 bases aligning to TRBD1. After removal of 3 bases from V and 7 bases from J, the junction contained 15 bases not matched to a gene. This CDR3 contains 16 residues. Germline V gives CDR1 SGHDN, CDR2 FVKESK.

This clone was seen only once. The CDR3 DNA is TGTGCCAGCAGCGGGACTAGCGCCGGCAAAAACATTCAGTACTTC. It yields the protein CASSGTSAGKNIQYF. The V call is TRBV7-9, the J call TRBJ2-4; 10 bases align to TRBD2. Germline CDR1 is SEHNR and CDR2 is FQNEAQ (reference sequence). The CDR3 totals 15 residues. The V gene end was trimmed by 5 bases and the J gene end by 3 bases; junction bases not matched to a gene: 4.

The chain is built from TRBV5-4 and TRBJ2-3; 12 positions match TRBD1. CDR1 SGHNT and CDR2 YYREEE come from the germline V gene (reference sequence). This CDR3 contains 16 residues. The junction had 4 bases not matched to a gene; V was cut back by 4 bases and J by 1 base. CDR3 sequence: CASSLGQGAGTDTQYF. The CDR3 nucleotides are TGTGCCAGCAGCCTGGGACAGGGGGCGGGCACAGATACGCAGTATTTT.

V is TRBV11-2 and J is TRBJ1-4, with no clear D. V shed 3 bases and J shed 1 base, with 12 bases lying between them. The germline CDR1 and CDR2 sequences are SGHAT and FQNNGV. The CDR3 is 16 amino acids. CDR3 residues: CASSFRARGTNEKLFF. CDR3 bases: TGTGCCAGCAGCTTTCGGGCCCGGGGAACTAATGAAAAACTGTTTTTT. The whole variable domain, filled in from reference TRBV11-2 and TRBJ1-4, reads EAGVAQSPRYKIIEKRQSVAFWCNPISGHATLYWYQQILGQGPKLLIQFQNNGVVDDSQLPKDRFSAERLKGVDSTLKIQPAKLEDSAVYLCASSFRARGTNEKLFFGSGTQLSVL.

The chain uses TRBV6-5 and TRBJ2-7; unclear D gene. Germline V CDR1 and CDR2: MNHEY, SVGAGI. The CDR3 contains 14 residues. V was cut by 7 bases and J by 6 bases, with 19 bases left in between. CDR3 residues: CASTHPAVWGEQYF. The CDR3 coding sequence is TGTGCCAGCACCCATCCCGCGGTCTGGGGCGAGCAGTACTTC.

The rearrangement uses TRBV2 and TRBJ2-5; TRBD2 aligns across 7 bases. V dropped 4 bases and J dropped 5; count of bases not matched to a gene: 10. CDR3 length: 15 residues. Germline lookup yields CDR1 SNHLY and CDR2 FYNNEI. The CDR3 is CASSVFSGPGETQYF. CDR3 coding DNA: TGTGCCAGCAGTGTGTTTAGCGGGCCGGGGGAGACCCAGTACTTC. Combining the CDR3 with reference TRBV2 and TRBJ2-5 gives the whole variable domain EPEVTQTPSHQVTQMGQEVILRCVPISNHLYFYWYRQILGQKVEFLVSFYNNEISEKSEIFDDQFSVERPDGSNFTLKIRSTKLEDSAMYFCASSVFSGPGETQYFGPGTRLLVL.

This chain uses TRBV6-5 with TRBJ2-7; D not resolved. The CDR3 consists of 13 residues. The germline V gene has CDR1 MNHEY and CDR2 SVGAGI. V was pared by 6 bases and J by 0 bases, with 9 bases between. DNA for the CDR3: TGTGCCAGCAGCCCCGGGCCCTCCTACGAGCAGTACTTC. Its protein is CASSPGPSYEQYF.

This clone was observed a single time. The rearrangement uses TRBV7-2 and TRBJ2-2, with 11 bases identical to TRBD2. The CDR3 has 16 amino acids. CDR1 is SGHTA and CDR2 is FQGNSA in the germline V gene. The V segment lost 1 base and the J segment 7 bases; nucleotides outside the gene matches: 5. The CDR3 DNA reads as TGTGCCAGCAGCTTAGTTAGCGGGGGGGCTGGCGGGGAGCTGTTTTTT. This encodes CASSLVSGGAGGELFF. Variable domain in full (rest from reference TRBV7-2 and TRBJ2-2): GAGVSQSPSNKVTEKGKDVELRCDPISGHTALYWYRQSLGQGLEFLIYFQGNSAPDKSGLPSDRFSAERTGGSVSTLTIQRTQQEDSAVYLCASSLVSGGAGGELFFGEGSRLTVL.

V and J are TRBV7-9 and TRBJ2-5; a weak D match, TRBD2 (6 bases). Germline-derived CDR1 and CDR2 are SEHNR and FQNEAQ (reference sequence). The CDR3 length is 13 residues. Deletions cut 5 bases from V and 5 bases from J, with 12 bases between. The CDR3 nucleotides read TGTGCCAGCAGCAAGTGGGGGGTCGAGACCCAGTACTTC. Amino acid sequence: CASSKWGVETQYF.

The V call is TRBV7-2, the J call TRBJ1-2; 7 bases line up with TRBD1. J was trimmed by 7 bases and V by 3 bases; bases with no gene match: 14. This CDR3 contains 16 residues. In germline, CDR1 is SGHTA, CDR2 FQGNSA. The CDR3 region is CASSFGDSRRKGGYTF. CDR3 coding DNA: TGTGCCAGCAGCTTTGGGGACAGCCGGCGGAAAGGTGGCTACACCTTC.

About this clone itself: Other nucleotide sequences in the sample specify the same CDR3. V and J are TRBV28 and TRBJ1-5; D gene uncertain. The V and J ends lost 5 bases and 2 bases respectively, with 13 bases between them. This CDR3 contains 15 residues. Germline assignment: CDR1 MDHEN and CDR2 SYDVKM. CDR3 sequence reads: CASSTHGEGNQPQHF. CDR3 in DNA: TGTGCCAGCAGTACGCATGGGGAAGGCAATCAGCCCCAGCATTTT.

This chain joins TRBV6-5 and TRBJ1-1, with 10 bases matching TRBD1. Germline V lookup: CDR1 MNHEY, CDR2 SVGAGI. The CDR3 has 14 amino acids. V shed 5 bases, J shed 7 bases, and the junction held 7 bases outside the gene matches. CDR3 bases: TGTGCCAGCAGTCCGTTGACAGGGGGCTTTGAAGCTTTCTTT. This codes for CASSPLTGGFEAFF.

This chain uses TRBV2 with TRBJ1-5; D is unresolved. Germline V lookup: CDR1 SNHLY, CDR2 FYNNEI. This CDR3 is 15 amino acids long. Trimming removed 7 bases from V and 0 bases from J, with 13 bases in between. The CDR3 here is CASTPNTASNQPQHF. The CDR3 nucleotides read TGTGCCAGCACGCCCAACACCGCTAGCAATCAGCCCCAGCATTTT.

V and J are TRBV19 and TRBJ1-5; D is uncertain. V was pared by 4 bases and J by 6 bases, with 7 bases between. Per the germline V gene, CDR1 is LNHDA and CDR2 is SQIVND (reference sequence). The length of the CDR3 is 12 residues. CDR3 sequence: CASSTLGQPQHF. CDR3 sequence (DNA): TGTGCCAGTAGTACCTTAGGTCAGCCCCAGCATTTT.

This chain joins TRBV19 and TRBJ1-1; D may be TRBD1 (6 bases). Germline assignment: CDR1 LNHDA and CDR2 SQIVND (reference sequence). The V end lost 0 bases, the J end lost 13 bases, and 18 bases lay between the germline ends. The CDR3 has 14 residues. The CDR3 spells CASSIDLSNRVVFF. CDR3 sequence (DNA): TGTGCCAGTAGTATAGATCTATCGAACAGGGTCGTTTTCTTT.

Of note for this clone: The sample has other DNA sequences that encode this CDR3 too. Here the CDR3 reads CASSLQDGEKLFF. The DNA of the CDR3 is TGTGCCAGCAGCTTACAGGACGGTGAAAAACTGTTTTTT. This chain uses TRBV7-3 with TRBJ1-4, with no clear D. The V gene lost 2 bases and the J gene lost 7 bases, with 8 bases spanning the gap. The CDR3 is 13 residues long. Germline V gives CDR1 SGHTA, CDR2 FQGTGA.

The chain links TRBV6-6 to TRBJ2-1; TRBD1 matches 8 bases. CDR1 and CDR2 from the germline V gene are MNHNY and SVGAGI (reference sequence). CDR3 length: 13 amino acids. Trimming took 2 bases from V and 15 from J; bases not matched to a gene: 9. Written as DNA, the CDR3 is TGTGCCAGCAGTTACACCGAGACAGGGGATATGTTCTTC. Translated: CASSYTETGDMFF.

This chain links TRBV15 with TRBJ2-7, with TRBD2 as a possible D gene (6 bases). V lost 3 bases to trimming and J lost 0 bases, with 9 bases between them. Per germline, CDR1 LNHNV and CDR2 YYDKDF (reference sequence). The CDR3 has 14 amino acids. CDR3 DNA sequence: TGTGCCACCAGCAGTGGAGGGAGCTCCTACGAGCAGTACTTC. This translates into CATSSGGSSYEQYF.

The CDR3 here is CASSFDSPNYGYTF. In nucleotides, the CDR3 is TGTGCCAGCAGCTTTGACAGCCCTAACTATGGCTACACCTTC. The V gene is TRBV7-9, the J gene TRBJ1-2, with D perhaps TRBD1 (5 bases). Germline loops: CDR1 SEHNR, CDR2 FQNEAQ (reference sequence). Trimming cost V 3 bases and J 0 bases, with 8 bases left between them. This CDR3 comprises 14 residues.

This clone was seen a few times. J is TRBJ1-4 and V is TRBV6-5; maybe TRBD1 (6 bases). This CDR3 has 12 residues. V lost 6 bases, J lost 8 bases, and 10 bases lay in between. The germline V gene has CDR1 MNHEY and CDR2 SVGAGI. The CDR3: CASRRQGEKLFF. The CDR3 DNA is TGTGCCAGCAGACGTCAGGGGGAAAAACTGTTTTTT.

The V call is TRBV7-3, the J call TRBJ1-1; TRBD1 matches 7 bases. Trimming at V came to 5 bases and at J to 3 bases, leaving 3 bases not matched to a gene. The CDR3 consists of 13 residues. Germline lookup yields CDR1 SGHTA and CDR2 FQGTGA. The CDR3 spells CASSQQGYTEAFF. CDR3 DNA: TGTGCCAGCAGCCAACAGGGGTACACTGAAGCTTTCTTT.